A single sample is the source of the 28 T cell receptor beta chains below, sequenced in a study of T cell changes during pregnancy in multiple sclerosis. Assay used: immunoSEQ multiplex PCR; TCRdb lists only in-frame clones, some missing. The table records about 53,000 clones, over 90% of them present only once. The specimen was CD4+ T cells from peripheral blood mononuclear cells, collected in the third trimester of pregnancy. All receptors derive from a female donor with multiple sclerosis, enrolled in a pregnancy study.

The rearrangement uses TRBV6-1 and TRBJ2-5; possibly TRBD2 for D (7 bases). Germline values: CDR1 MNHNS, CDR2 SASEGT. Deletions cut 4 bases from V and 1 base from J, with 13 bases between. The CDR3 extends over 15 amino acids. CDR3 sequence: CASSVGGASQETQYF. The CDR3 coding sequence is TGTGCCAGCAGTGTAGGGGGGGCTTCCCAAGAGACCCAGTACTTC.

The rearrangement joins TRBV2 to TRBJ1-2; the D gene is possibly TRBD1 (6 bases). This CDR3 contains 14 residues. Germline CDR1 is SNHLY and CDR2 is FYNNEI. Trimming removed 5 bases at V and 4 bases at J, with 14 bases between. Written as DNA, the CDR3 is TGTGCCAGCAGTCAGACAGGCCCTGGCTATGGCTACACCTTC. This sequence encodes CASSQTGPGYGYTF.

The gene calls are TRBV5-1 and TRBJ2-5; 7 nucleotides align to TRBD1. V lost 7 bases to trimming and J lost 2 bases; unmatched junction nucleotides: 8. The CDR3 consists of 14 residues. In germline, CDR1 is SGHRS, CDR2 YFSETQ. CDR3 residues: CASGHRGAQETQYF. CDR3 DNA: TGCGCCAGCGGCCACAGGGGCGCACAAGAGACCCAGTACTTC.

The J gene is TRBJ2-2, the V gene TRBV11-2, with D perhaps TRBD1 (6 bases). The germline V gene has CDR1 SGHAT and CDR2 FQNNGV. This CDR3 is 14 amino acids long. V lost 5 bases and J 4 bases, leaving 11 bases between the germline ends. CDR3 nucleotide sequence: TGTGCCAGCAGCATCAACAGGGTCACCGGGGAGCTGTTTTTT. It encodes CASSINRVTGELFF. Full variable domain (rest looked up from reference TRBV11-2 and TRBJ2-2): EAGVAQSPRYKIIEKRQSVAFWCNPISGHATLYWYQQILGQGPKLLIQFQNNGVVDDSQLPKDRFSAERLKGVDSTLKIQPAKLEDSAVYLCASSINRVTGELFFGEGSRLTVL.

The J gene is TRBJ2-3, the V gene TRBV6-5; the D is unclear. V dropped 7 bases and J dropped 5 bases, with 10 bases sitting between them. CDR1 and CDR2 from the germline V gene are MNHEY and SVGAGI. The CDR3 spans 12 residues. The chain's CDR3 is CASTAYGDTQYF. Written as DNA, the CDR3 is TGTGCCAGCACCGCATACGGAGATACGCAGTATTTT.

V is TRBV6-1 and J is TRBJ1-5; D is possibly TRBD1 (6 bases). Germline lookup yields CDR1 MNHNS and CDR2 SASEGT. V lost 2 bases and J 6 bases, leaving 11 bases between the germline ends. The CDR3 loop spans 14 amino acids. CDR3 coding DNA: TGTGCCAGCAGTGAACTGGGGGCCGCTCAGCCCCAGCATTTT. It specifies CASSELGAAQPQHF.

The rearrangement links TRBV5-1 to TRBJ2-1; 8 bases map to TRBD2. CDR3 length: 16 amino acids. Germline V gene sequence: CDR1 SGHRS, CDR2 YFSETQ. Germline trimming cut 0 bases from V and 0 bases from J; bases unmatched to any gene: 2. Here the CDR3 DNA reads TGCGCCAGCAGCTTGGTGGCGGGGGGCTCCTACAATGAGCAGTTCTTC. It encodes CASSLVAGGSYNEQFF.

V gene TRBV7-8 combines with J gene TRBJ1-5; no definite D call. The V gene's germline CDR1 is SGHVS and CDR2 FQNEAQ. The CDR3 is 13 residues long. Trimming took off 2 bases at V and 5 bases at J, with 7 bases between the two ends. This CDR3 reads CASSLIQDQPQHF. DNA for the CDR3: TGTGCCAGCAGCTTAATTCAGGATCAGCCCCAGCATTTT.

The V call is TRBV5-1, the J call TRBJ1-2, with 9 positions matching TRBD1. V was clipped by 4 bases and J by 6 bases; unmatched bases: 13. This CDR3 is 16 amino acids long. Germline V gene sequence: CDR1 SGHRS, CDR2 YFSETQ. CDR3 sequence (DNA): TGCGCCAGCAGCATACTACAAACAGGGGGCGAAGATGGCTACACCTTC. Protein product: CASSILQTGGEDGYTF. Combining the CDR3 with reference TRBV5-1 and TRBJ1-2 gives the whole variable domain KAGVTQTPRYLIKTRGQQVTLSCSPISGHRSVSWYQQTPGQGLQFLFEYFSETQRNKGNFPGRFSGRQFSNSRSEMNVSTLELGDSALYLCASSILQTGGEDGYTFGSGTRLTVV.

CDR3 sequence: CASSDGTGLLNEQFF. The CDR3 bases are TGTGCCAGCAGTGACGGGACAGGTCTTCTCAATGAGCAGTTCTTC. The J gene is TRBJ2-1, the V gene TRBV9; 8 bases map to TRBD1. The CDR3 has 15 residues. Per germline, CDR1 SGDLS and CDR2 YYNGEE. V dropped 5 bases and J dropped 6; count of bases not matched to a gene: 10.

The genes are TRBV30 and TRBJ1-6, with TRBD1 identical over 12 bases. In germline, CDR1 is GTSNPN, CDR2 SVGIG (reference sequence). This CDR3 region has 17 residues. V dropped 2 bases and J dropped 2; count of bases not matched to a gene: 4. The CDR3 sequence: CAWSIGTGGAYNSPLHF. The CDR3 DNA reads as TGTGCCTGGAGTATAGGGACAGGGGGCGCCTATAATTCACCCCTCCACTTT.

The V call is TRBV5-4, the J call TRBJ2-5; the D gene is possibly TRBD1 (5 bases). Germline V lookup: CDR1 SGHNT, CDR2 YYREEE (reference sequence). The CDR3 extends over 13 amino acids. V was cut by 4 bases and J by 1 base, with 8 bases left in between. The CDR3 region is CASSLTAQETQYF. In nucleotides, the CDR3 is TGTGCCAGCAGCCTGACAGCCCAAGAGACCCAGTACTTC.

The chain employs TRBV5-1 and TRBJ2-3; 9 bases are shared with TRBD1. The V gene's germline CDR1 is SGHRS and CDR2 YFSETQ. V shed 6 bases and J 3 bases; nucleotides not matched to a gene: 8. The CDR3 is 15 residues long. CDR3 loop: CASIKMGQGTDTQYF. The CDR3, as DNA: TGCGCCAGCATTAAGATGGGACAGGGAACAGATACGCAGTATTTT.

This clone was picked up one time. The chain carries TRBV5-1 and TRBJ2-7, with TRBD1 matching over 8 bases. The germline CDR1 and CDR2 sequences are SGHRS and YFSETQ. The CDR3 runs to 13 residues. Unmatched junction bases numbered 7, after V lost 4 bases and J lost 7 bases. CDR3 sequence: CASSVDRVVEQYF. CDR3 nucleotides: TGCGCCAGCAGCGTGGACAGGGTTGTTGAGCAGTACTTC.

The rearrangement uses TRBV5-1 and TRBJ2-3, with TRBD2 matching 7 bases. The CDR3 contains 14 residues. Germline lookup yields CDR1 SGHRS and CDR2 YFSETQ. V lost 4 bases, J lost 2 bases, and 4 bases stayed unmatched. DNA for the CDR3: TGCGCCAGCAGCCCCCTAGCGGCCACAGATACGCAGTATTTT. Translation: CASSPLAATDTQYF.

Here the CDR3 reads CASSPAGTGGANTEAFF. The CDR3 DNA sequence: TGTGCCAGCTCACCAGCTGGGACAGGGGGCGCAAACACTGAAGCTTTCTTT. The chain uses TRBV18 and TRBJ1-1; 12 bases match TRBD1. Germline V gene lookup returns CDR1 KGHSH and CDR2 LQKENI. The CDR3 runs to 17 residues. V trimming: 2 bases; J trimming: 2 bases; junction bases outside the gene matches: 6.

The chain combines TRBV27 with TRBJ2-7; 7 nucleotides match TRBD1. J lost 4 bases, V lost 6 bases, and 9 bases had no gene match. CDR3 length equals 14 residues. The V gene's germline CDR1 is MNHEY and CDR2 SMNVEV (reference sequence). The CDR3 spells CASRSDRAPYEQYF. CDR3 bases: TGTGCCAGCAGAAGCGACAGGGCCCCTTACGAGCAGTACTTC.

This chain links TRBV15 with TRBJ1-4; 11 bases map to TRBD1. This CDR3 contains 16 residues. The J segment lost 6 bases and the V segment lost 1 base, leaving 4 bases of the junction unmatched. Germline assignment: CDR1 LNHNV and CDR2 YYDKDF (reference sequence). The CDR3 is CATSRGDRGTHEKLFF. The CDR3 DNA reads as TGTGCCACCAGCAGAGGGGACAGGGGGACTCATGAAAAACTGTTTTTT.

V and J are TRBV29-1 and TRBJ2-7; D is unresolved. Trimming removed 4 bases from V and 3 bases from J, with 10 bases in between. The CDR3 loop spans 12 amino acids. Germline CDR1 SQVTM, CDR2 ANQGSEA. The CDR3 bases are TGCAGCGTTGGGCGGTCCGACTACGAGCAGTACTTC. Residues: CSVGRSDYEQYF.

The chain uses TRBV5-6 and TRBJ2-2; 9 bases are a match to TRBD1. The germline gives CDR1 SGHDT, CDR2 YYEEEE. There are 16 residues in the CDR3. Trimming removed 4 bases from V and 4 bases from J; junction bases left unmatched: 8. In DNA, the CDR3 is TGTGCCAGCAGCCGCATACAGGGGGCGCTCACCGGGGAGCTGTTTTTT. As protein: CASSRIQGALTGELFF.

J is TRBJ2-7 and V is TRBV7-2; D is possibly TRBD1 (6 bases). In germline, CDR1 is SGHTA, CDR2 FQGNSA. This CDR3 comprises 14 residues. Between the trimmed V and J ends, which lost 3 bases and 4 bases, there was a span of 13 bases. CDR3 protein: CASSFTRGTYEQYF. The CDR3 DNA follows: TGTGCCAGCAGCTTCACCAGGGGAACGTACGAGCAGTACTTC. Full variable domain (rest looked up from reference TRBV7-2 and TRBJ2-7): GAGVSQSPSNKVTEKGKDVELRCDPISGHTALYWYRQSLGQGLEFLIYFQGNSAPDKSGLPSDRFSAERTGGSVSTLTIQRTQQEDSAVYLCASSFTRGTYEQYFGPGTRLTVT.

The V gene is TRBV5-6, the J gene TRBJ2-1, with 8 bases aligning to TRBD2. CDR3 length equals 16 residues. V gave up 0 bases and J gave up 5 bases; unmatched junction bases: 7. CDR1 is SGHDT and CDR2 is YYEEEE in the germline V gene. CDR3 nucleotide sequence: TGTGCCAGCAGCTTGGTGGTAGCGGGGATGGACAATGAGCAGTTCTTC. Its translation: CASSLVVAGMDNEQFF.

The genes are TRBV15 and TRBJ1-5; tentative D call: TRBD1 (5 bases). Deletions cut 5 bases from V and 6 bases from J, with 11 bases between. Germline V gene data show CDR1 as LNHNV and CDR2 as YYDKDF (reference sequence). The CDR3 covers 13 residues. CDR3 coding DNA: TGTGCCACCAGCTCGGGGGGACCTCAGCCCCAGCATTTT. Protein: CATSSGGPQPQHF.

The gene calls are TRBV5-1 and TRBJ2-2; 10 bases are shared with TRBD1. With V trimmed by 5 bases and J by 1 base, 5 bases remained unmatched. The CDR3 runs 16 residues. Per the germline V gene, CDR1 is SGHRS and CDR2 is YFSETQ. CDR3 amino acids: CASRNRDRGNTGELFF. DNA of the CDR3: TGCGCCAGCAGAAACCGGGACAGGGGGAACACCGGGGAGCTGTTTTTT.

The chain uses TRBV27 and TRBJ1-5, with TRBD1 as a possible D gene (5 bases). The CDR3 has 19 residues. The germline V gene has CDR1 MNHEY and CDR2 SMNVEV (reference sequence). Trimming cost V 5 bases and J 3 bases, with 26 bases left between them. The CDR3 spells CASSVSGATDVDDNQPQHF. For the CDR3, the DNA is TGTGCCAGCAGTGTGAGTGGGGCAACCGATGTTGACGACAATCAGCCCCAGCATTTT.

This clone was observed a single time. V gene TRBV2 combines with J gene TRBJ2-3, with TRBD1 matching over 12 bases. The germline V gene has CDR1 SNHLY and CDR2 FYNNEI. V shed 6 bases, J shed 3 bases, and the junction held 4 bases outside the gene matches. This CDR3 is built from 15 residues. The CDR3 DNA reads as TGTGCCAGCAGGGGACAGGGGGCAAGGACAGATACGCAGTATTTT. Residues: CASRGQGARTDTQYF.

V is TRBV27 and J is TRBJ1-1; D perhaps matches TRBD1 (6 bases). Trimming took 0 bases from V and 4 from J, leaving 12 bases between them. This CDR3 contains 15 residues. Germline V gives CDR1 MNHEY, CDR2 SMNVEV (reference sequence). As DNA, the CDR3 is TGTGCCAGCAGTTTATCCCGGGGGGCAAGCACTGAAGCTTTCTTT. It codes for CASSLSRGASTEAFF.

The rearrangement links TRBV19 to TRBJ1-2; possibly TRBD1 for D (6 bases). The CDR3 is 12 residues long. Germline assignment: CDR1 LNHDA and CDR2 SQIVND (reference sequence). V was shortened by 8 bases and J by 5 bases, with 12 bases between the two germline ends. The DNA for the CDR3 is TGTGCCAGTGGCGGACAGAGATATGGCTACACCTTC. Its translation: CASGGQRYGYTF.